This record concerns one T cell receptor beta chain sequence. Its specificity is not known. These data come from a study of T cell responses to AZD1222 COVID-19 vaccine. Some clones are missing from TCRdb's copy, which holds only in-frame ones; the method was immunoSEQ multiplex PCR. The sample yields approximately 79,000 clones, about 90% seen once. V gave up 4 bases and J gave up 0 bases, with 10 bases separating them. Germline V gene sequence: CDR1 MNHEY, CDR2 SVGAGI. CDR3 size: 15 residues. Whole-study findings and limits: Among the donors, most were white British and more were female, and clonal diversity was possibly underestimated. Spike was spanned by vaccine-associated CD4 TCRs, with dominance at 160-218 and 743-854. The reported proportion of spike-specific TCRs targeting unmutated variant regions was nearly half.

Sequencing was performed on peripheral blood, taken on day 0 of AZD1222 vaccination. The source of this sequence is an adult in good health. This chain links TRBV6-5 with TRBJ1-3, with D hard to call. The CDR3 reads CASSSKYRSGNTIYF. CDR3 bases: TGTGCCAGCAGTTCCAAGTACCGCTCTGGAAACACCATATATTTT.